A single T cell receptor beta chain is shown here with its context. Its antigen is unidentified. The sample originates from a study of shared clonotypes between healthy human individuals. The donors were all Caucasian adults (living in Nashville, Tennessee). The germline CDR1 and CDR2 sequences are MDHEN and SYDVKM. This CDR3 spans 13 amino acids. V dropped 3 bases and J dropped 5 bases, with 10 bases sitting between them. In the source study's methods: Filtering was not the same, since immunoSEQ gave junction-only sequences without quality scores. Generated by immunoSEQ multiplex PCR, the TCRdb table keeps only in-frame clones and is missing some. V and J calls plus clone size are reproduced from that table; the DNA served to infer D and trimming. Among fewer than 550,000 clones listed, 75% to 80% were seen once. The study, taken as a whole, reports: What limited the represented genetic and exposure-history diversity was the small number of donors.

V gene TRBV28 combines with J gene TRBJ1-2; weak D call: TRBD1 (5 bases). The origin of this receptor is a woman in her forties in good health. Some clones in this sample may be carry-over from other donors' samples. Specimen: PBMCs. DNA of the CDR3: TGTGCCAGCAGTTTCGGGGCGGATTATGGCTACACCTTC. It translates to CASSFGADYGYTF.